This TCR beta chain was identified during a study of OX40 agonist ivuxolimab in advanced cancers. At the level of the whole study: Ivuxolimab was an agonistic, fully human IgG2 monoclonal antibody directed against OX40 (CD134), a costimulatory receptor. Intravenous ivuxolimab was administered to patients every 2 weeks at six dose levels: 0.01, 0.1, 0.3, 1.5, 3 and 10 mg/kg. Of the approximately 54 dose-escalation patients, hepatocellular carcinoma was present in 19, melanoma in around 15, renal cell carcinoma in 9 and head and neck cancer in 9. In the dose-escalation cohort, nearly 85% of patients were male, and the mean age was around 65 years with a range of about 20 to 80. Prior anti-PD-1, anti-PD-L1 or anti-CTLA-4 therapy was permitted, and checkpoint inhibitors had been received by about two fifths of dose-escalation patients. Three dose-escalation patients achieved partial responses, one with hepatocellular carcinoma and two with cutaneous melanoma. Peripheral TCRbeta sequencing was intended to test whether TCR sequence diversity was altered and clonal T-cell expansion was caused by ivuxolimab. The paper describes the monotherapy dose-escalation part (N of about 50 patients) of the phase I trial of ivuxolimab. Study-wide conclusions, independent of this receptor: At doses of 0.1 to 3.0 mg/kg, clonal expansion of both CD4+ and CD8+ T cells in blood was seen between baseline and week 6. After ivuxolimab, more expanded clones were found on average in CD8+ T cells than in CD4+ T cells. Low levels of normalized T-cell clonal expansion were also seen in some patients who did not respond. Partial responders in the 0.1-3.0 mg/kg groups had among the lowest normalized peripheral clonal expansion, especially among CD8+ T cells. The antigen specificity of the clonally expanded peripheral T cells was not determined.

To sequence the TCRbeta CDR3 region, genomic DNA was isolated from the sorted cells. TCRbeta CDR3 regions were sequenced using the immunoSEQ Assay. Sourced from immuneACCESS, this table was stored by TCRdb with only in-frame sequences that have V and J called. A share of the clones is absent; for the studies checked, an unresolved V gene accounts for under half, and the remainder has no known explanation. This sample lists 15,000 to 25,000 clones; 85% to 90% were detected once. Of the sample, around 50% falls within the top ten clones. The trial excluded patients who had a history of autoimmune disease or were on systemic immunosuppression. In every dose cohort, peripheral blood was drawn for TCR sequencing at baseline, cycle 4 day 1, and cycle 7 day 1. Samples came from an open-label, multicenter, first-in-human phase I dose-escalation trial of ivuxolimab. Adults with locally advanced or metastatic head and neck squamous cell, hepatocellular, melanoma or renal cell carcinoma were enrolled in the trial. Before TCR sequencing, CD4+ T cells and CD8+ T cells from peripheral blood were sorted into separate populations.

Only one count was recorded for this clone. No cognate antigen has been identified for it. One base away there is no much larger clone; base qualities are not given. Including the terminal cysteine and phenylalanine, the CDR3 comprises 17 residues. Only CDR3 DNA is held: 51 bases, read in frame from base 1. The germline V gene encodes CDR1 ENHRY and CDR2 SYGVKD. V and J are truncated by 2 bases and 0 bases respectively, leaving an intervening sequence of 16 bases. The sample in question was CD4+ or CD8+ T cells sorted from blood, obtained in a trial of the OX40 agonist ivuxolimab. The TCR comes from an adult with an advanced solid tumor such as melanoma, head and neck, liver or kidney cancer. Recombination linked TRBV10-3 to TRBJ1-1, with a tentative D gene TRBD1 over 5 matching bases. The sequenced DNA: TGTGCCATCAGTGAGGTTATTCGACAGAACATGAACACTGAAGCTTTCTTT. Protein translation: CAISEVIRQNMNTEAFF.